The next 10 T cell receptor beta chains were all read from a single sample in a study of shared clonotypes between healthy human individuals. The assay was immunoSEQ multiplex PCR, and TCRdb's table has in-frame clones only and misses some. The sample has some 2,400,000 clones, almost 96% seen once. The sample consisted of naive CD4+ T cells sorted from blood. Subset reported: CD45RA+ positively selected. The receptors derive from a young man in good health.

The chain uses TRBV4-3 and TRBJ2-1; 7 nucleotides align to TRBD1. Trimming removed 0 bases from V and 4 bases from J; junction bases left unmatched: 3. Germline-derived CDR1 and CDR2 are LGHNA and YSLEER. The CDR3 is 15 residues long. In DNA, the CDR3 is TGCGCCAGCAGCCAAGAAGGGACAGTATACAATGAGCAGTTCTTC. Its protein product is CASSQEGTVYNEQFF.

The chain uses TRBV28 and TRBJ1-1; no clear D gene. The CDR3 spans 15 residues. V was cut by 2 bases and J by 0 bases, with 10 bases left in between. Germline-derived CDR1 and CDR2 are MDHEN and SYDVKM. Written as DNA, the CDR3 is TGTGCCAGCAGTTTAGGATTCCCCGTGAACACTGAAGCTTTCTTT. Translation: CASSLGFPVNTEAFF. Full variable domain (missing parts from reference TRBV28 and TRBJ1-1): DVKVTQSSRYLVKRTGEKVFLECVQDMDHENMFWYRQDPGLGLRLIYFSYDVKMKEKGDIPEGYSVSREKKERFSLILESASTNQTSMYLCASSLGFPVNTEAFFGQGTRLTVV.

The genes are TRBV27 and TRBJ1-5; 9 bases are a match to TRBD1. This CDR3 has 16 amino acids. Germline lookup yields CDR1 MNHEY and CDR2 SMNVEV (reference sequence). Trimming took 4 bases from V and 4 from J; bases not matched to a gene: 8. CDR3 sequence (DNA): TGTGCCAGCAGTTCGTCGGGAGACAGGGGGAATCAGCCCCAGCATTTT. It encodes CASSSSGDRGNQPQHF.

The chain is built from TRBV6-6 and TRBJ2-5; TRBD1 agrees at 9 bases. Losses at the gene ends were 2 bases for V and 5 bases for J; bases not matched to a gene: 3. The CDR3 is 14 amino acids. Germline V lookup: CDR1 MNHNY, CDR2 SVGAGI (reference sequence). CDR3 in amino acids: CASSYRTGDETQYF. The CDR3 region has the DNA TGTGCCAGCAGTTACCGGACAGGGGACGAGACCCAGTACTTC.

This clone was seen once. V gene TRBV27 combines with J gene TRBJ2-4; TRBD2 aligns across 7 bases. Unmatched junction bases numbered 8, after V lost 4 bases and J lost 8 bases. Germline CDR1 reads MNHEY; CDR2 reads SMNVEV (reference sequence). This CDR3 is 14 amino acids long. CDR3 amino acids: CASSYSAGRDIQYF. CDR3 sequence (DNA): TGTGCCAGCAGTTATAGTGCAGGGAGGGACATTCAGTACTTC.

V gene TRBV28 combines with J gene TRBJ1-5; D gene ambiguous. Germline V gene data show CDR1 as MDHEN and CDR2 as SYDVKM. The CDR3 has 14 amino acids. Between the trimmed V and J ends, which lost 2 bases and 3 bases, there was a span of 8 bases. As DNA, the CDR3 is TGTGCCAGCAGTTTAATGGGGAACAATCAGCCCCAGCATTTT. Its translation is CASSLMGNNQPQHF.

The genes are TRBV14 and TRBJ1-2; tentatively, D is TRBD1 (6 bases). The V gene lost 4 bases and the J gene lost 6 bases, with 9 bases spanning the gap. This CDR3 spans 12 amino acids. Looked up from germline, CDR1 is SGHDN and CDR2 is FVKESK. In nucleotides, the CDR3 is TGTGCCAGCAGCCGAGACAGGCATGGCTACACCTTC. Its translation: CASSRDRHGYTF.

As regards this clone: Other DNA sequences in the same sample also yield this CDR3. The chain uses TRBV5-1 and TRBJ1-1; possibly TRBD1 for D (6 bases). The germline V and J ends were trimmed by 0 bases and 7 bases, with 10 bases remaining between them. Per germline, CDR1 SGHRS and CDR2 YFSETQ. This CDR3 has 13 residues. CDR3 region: CASSLEVRGEAFF. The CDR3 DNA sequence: TGCGCCAGCAGCTTGGAAGTCAGGGGTGAAGCTTTCTTT.

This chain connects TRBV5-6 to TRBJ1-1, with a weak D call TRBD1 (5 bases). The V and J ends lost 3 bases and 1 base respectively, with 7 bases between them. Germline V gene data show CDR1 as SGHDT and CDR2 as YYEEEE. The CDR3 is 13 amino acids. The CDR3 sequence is CASSSRANTEAFF. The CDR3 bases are TGTGCCAGCAGCTCCAGGGCGAACACTGAAGCTTTCTTT.

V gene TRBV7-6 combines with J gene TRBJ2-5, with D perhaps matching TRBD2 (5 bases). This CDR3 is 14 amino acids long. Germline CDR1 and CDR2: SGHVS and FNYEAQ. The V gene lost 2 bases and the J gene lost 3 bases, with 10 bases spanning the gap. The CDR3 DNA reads TGTGCCAGCAGCTTACTCCCCGGGAAAGAGACCCAGTACTTC. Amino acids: CASSLLPGKETQYF.